This is a list of T cell receptor beta chains from one sample in a study of identifying expanded T cells in peripheral blood. The method was immunoSEQ multiplex PCR; TCRdb's version includes in-frame clones alone and lacks a portion of them. The table records more than 65,000 clones, 89% of them present only once. Sample: blood. These receptors were taken from a person aged 18 to 69 in good health. CDR3s include the opening cysteine and the closing phenylalanine or tryptophan. D genes are given only for firm matches. Only some rows state a clone size, as once, few, many or a class for expanded clones.

j_gene: TRBJ2-6
v_gene: TRBV7-3
abundance: few
d_gene: .
len: 19
CDR3aa: CASSPTGQRYNSGANVLTF
CDR3nt: TGTGCCAGCAGCCCTACGGGGCAGCGATACAACTCTGGGGCCAACGTCCTGACTTTC

j_gene: TRBJ2-5
v_gene: TRBV14
abundance: .
d_gene: .
len: 16
CDR3aa: CASSQGRGPRQETQYF
CDR3nt: TGTGCCAGCAGCCAAGGAAGAGGGCCTCGGCAAGAGACCCAGTACTTC

j_gene: TRBJ2-7
v_gene: TRBV5-4
abundance: once
d_gene: .
len: 13
CDR3aa: CASSLGGTYEQYF
CDR3nt: TGTGCCAGCAGCTTGGGGGGGACCTACGAGCAGTACTTC

j_gene: TRBJ2-7
v_gene: TRBV4-1
abundance: .
d_gene: .
len: 14
CDR3aa: CASSRDPTSYEQYF
CDR3nt: TGCGCCAGCAGCCGGGACCCCACGTCCTACGAGCAGTACTTC

j_gene: TRBJ1-1
v_gene: TRBV19
abundance: .
d_gene: .
len: 15
CDR3aa: CASIRGFATYTEAFF
CDR3nt: TGTGCCAGTATTAGAGGATTCGCCACCTACACTGAAGCTTTCTTT

j_gene: TRBJ2-7
v_gene: TRBV7-2
abundance: .
d_gene: .
len: 13
CDR3aa: CASSLAATYEQYF
CDR3nt: TGTGCCAGCAGCTTAGCGGCAACCTACGAGCAGTACTTC

j_gene: TRBJ2-1
v_gene: TRBV5-6
abundance: .
d_gene: TRBD2
len: 14
CDR3aa: CASNRAGGNNEQFF
CDR3nt: TGTGCCAGCAACAGAGCGGGGGGAAACAATGAGCAGTTCTTC

j_gene: TRBJ2-2
v_gene: TRBV6-6
abundance: .
d_gene: .
len: 13
CDR3aa: CASSLDSLGELFF
CDR3nt: TGTGCCAGCAGCCTGGACAGCCTCGGGGAGCTGTTTTTT

j_gene: TRBJ2-2
v_gene: TRBV7-9
abundance: .
d_gene: TRBD2
len: 16
CDR3aa: CASLTSSYANTGELFF
CDR3nt: TGTGCCAGCCTGACTAGCAGCTACGCGAACACCGGGGAGCTGTTTTTT

j_gene: TRBJ2-3
v_gene: TRBV5-6
abundance: once
d_gene: .
len: 12
CDR3aa: CASSFGVDTQYF
CDR3nt: TGTGCCAGCAGTTTCGGGGTAGATACGCAGTATTTT

j_gene: TRBJ2-3
v_gene: TRBV28
abundance: .
d_gene: .
len: 16
CDR3aa: CASSIPGTASTDTQYF
CDR3nt: TGTGCCAGCAGTATTCCCGGGACCGCTAGCACAGATACGCAGTATTTT

j_gene: TRBJ2-7
v_gene: TRBV28
abundance: .
d_gene: .
len: 16
CDR3aa: CASSFSAVYAGYEQYF
CDR3nt: TGTGCCAGCAGTTTCTCAGCGGTCTACGCTGGCTACGAGCAGTACTTC

j_gene: TRBJ2-1
v_gene: TRBV28
abundance: .
d_gene: TRBD2
len: 14
CDR3aa: CASRTSGEHNEQFF
CDR3nt: TGTGCCAGCAGGACTAGCGGAGAACACAATGAGCAGTTCTTC

j_gene: TRBJ1-4
v_gene: TRBV5-1
abundance: .
d_gene: .
len: 15
CDR3aa: CASSLGLTDNEKLFF
CDR3nt: TGCGCCAGCAGCTTGGGTCTGACAGATAATGAAAAACTGTTTTTT

j_gene: TRBJ2-2
v_gene: TRBV5-1
abundance: .
d_gene: TRBD1
len: 15
CDR3aa: CASSLATGGTGELFF
CDR3nt: TGCGCCAGCAGCTTGGCGACAGGGGGCACCGGGGAGCTGTTTTTT

j_gene: TRBJ1-1
v_gene: TRBV19
abundance: .
d_gene: .
len: 13
CDR3aa: CASSKPGNTEAFF
CDR3nt: TGTGCCAGTAGTAAGCCAGGGAACACTGAGGCTTTCTTT

j_gene: TRBJ2-1
v_gene: TRBV6-5
abundance: .
d_gene: TRBD1
len: 15
CDR3aa: CASRRTQNRGVEQFF
CDR3nt: TGTGCCAGCAGACGAACTCAGAACAGGGGAGTTGAGCAGTTCTTC

j_gene: TRBJ1-3
v_gene: TRBV4-3
abundance: .
d_gene: .
len: 18
CDR3aa: CASSQSSRTVGSGNTIYF
CDR3nt: TGCGCCAGCAGCCAGTCAAGTCGGACAGTGGGGTCTGGAAACACCATATATTTT

j_gene: TRBJ2-7
v_gene: TRBV28
abundance: .
d_gene: .
len: 16
CDR3aa: CASSSPSRVHSYEQYF
CDR3nt: TGTGCCAGCAGCAGTCCCTCGCGGGTCCACTCCTACGAGCAGTACTTC

j_gene: TRBJ2-5
v_gene: TRBV28
abundance: .
d_gene: .
len: 14
CDR3aa: CASSFLPGRETQYF
CDR3nt: TGTGCCAGCAGTTTTCTTCCAGGGCGGGAGACCCAGTACTTC

j_gene: TRBJ1-3
v_gene: TRBV9
abundance: once
d_gene: .
len: 15
CDR3aa: CASSVGSGPGNTIYF
CDR3nt: TGTGCCAGCAGCGTAGGCTCAGGACCTGGAAACACCATATATTTT

j_gene: TRBJ2-5
v_gene: TRBV9
abundance: once
d_gene: TRBD2
len: 17
CDR3aa: CASSVEGLSGGSETQYF
CDR3nt: TGTGCCAGCAGCGTAGAGGGGCTCTCGGGGGGATCGGAGACCCAGTACTTC

j_gene: TRBJ2-3
v_gene: TRBV5-5
abundance: once
d_gene: .
len: 18
CDR3aa: CASSRHPDMGGATDTQYF
CDR3nt: TGTGCCAGCAGCCGCCACCCGGATATGGGGGGCGCAACGGATACGCAGTATTTT

j_gene: TRBJ2-7
v_gene: TRBV6-6
abundance: .
d_gene: .
len: 14
CDR3aa: CASGRDGSSYEQYF
CDR3nt: TGTGCCAGCGGTAGGGACGGTAGCTCCTACGAGCAGTACTTC

j_gene: TRBJ1-4
v_gene: TRBV18
abundance: .
d_gene: .
len: 13
CDR3aa: CASSPAREEKLFF
CDR3nt: TGTGCCAGCTCGCCGGCGAGGGAGGAAAAACTGTTTTTT

j_gene: TRBJ2-7
v_gene: TRBV27
abundance: .
d_gene: .
len: 13
CDR3aa: CASNPGDFGEQYF
CDR3nt: TGTGCCAGCAATCCAGGGGACTTTGGGGAGCAGTACTTC

j_gene: TRBJ2-1
v_gene: TRBV7-2
abundance: .
d_gene: TRBD2
len: 14
CDR3aa: CASSFTAGYNEQFF
CDR3nt: TGTGCCAGCAGCTTTACAGCGGGGTACAATGAGCAGTTCTTC

j_gene: TRBJ2-5
v_gene: TRBV5-5
abundance: .
d_gene: TRBD1
len: 16
CDR3aa: CASSPAGGTGGETQYF
CDR3nt: TGTGCCAGCAGCCCGGCCGGTGGGACAGGAGGGGAGACCCAGTACTTC

j_gene: TRBJ2-2
v_gene: TRBV2
abundance: .
d_gene: .
len: 14
CDR3aa: CASSDQGMGGELFF
CDR3nt: TGTGCCAGCAGTGACCAGGGGATGGGCGGGGAGCTGTTTTTT

j_gene: TRBJ1-2
v_gene: TRBV19
abundance: .
d_gene: .
len: 12
CDR3aa: CASSAPVDGYTF
CDR3nt: TGTGCCAGTAGTGCCCCTGTTGATGGCTACACCTTC

j_gene: TRBJ2-5
v_gene: TRBV7-6
abundance: .
d_gene: .
len: 12
CDR3aa: CASSLWRETQYF
CDR3nt: TGTGCCAGCAGCTTATGGCGAGAGACCCAGTACTTC

j_gene: TRBJ1-3
v_gene: TRBV18
abundance: .
d_gene: .
len: 15
CDR3aa: CASSTSGGSGNTIYF
CDR3nt: TGTGCCAGCTCAACCTCGGGTGGCTCTGGAAACACCATATATTTT

j_gene: TRBJ1-2
v_gene: TRBV5-4
abundance: .
d_gene: TRBD1
len: 16
CDR3aa: CASRGTGGLLNYGYTF
CDR3nt: TGTGCCAGCAGGGGGACAGGGGGACTCCTAAACTATGGCTACACCTTC

j_gene: TRBJ2-3
v_gene: TRBV10-1
abundance: .
d_gene: .
len: 16
CDR3aa: CASSGQRAASTDTQYF
CDR3nt: TGCGCCAGCAGTGGTCAGCGGGCCGCTAGCACAGATACGCAGTATTTT

j_gene: TRBJ2-6
v_gene: TRBV5-1
abundance: .
d_gene: .
len: 15
CDR3aa: CASSLDRAGANVLTF
CDR3nt: TGCGCCAGCAGCTTGGACAGGGCTGGGGCCAACGTCCTGACTTTC

j_gene: TRBJ1-2
v_gene: TRBV9
abundance: .
d_gene: TRBD1
len: 13
CDR3aa: CASSYLDRDGYTF
CDR3nt: TGTGCCAGCAGCTACCTAGACAGGGACGGCTACACCTTC

j_gene: TRBJ2-5
v_gene: TRBV7-2
abundance: .
d_gene: TRBD2
len: 15
CDR3aa: CASSFSGGGQETQYF
CDR3nt: TGTGCCAGCAGCTTTAGCGGGGGAGGGCAAGAGACCCAGTACTTC

j_gene: TRBJ2-3
v_gene: TRBV30
abundance: .
d_gene: TRBD1
len: 15
CDR3aa: CAWGGTGFSTDTQYF
CDR3nt: TGTGCCTGGGGGGGGACAGGTTTTAGCACAGATACGCAGTATTTT

j_gene: TRBJ2-1
v_gene: TRBV30
abundance: .
d_gene: TRBD2
len: 13
CDR3aa: CAGTSGLYNEQFF
CDR3nt: TGTGCCGGGACTAGCGGGCTGTACAATGAGCAGTTCTTC

j_gene: TRBJ1-5
v_gene: TRBV19
abundance: .
d_gene: .
len: 14
CDR3aa: CASSRGRGNQPQHF
CDR3nt: TGTGCCAGTAGCCGAGGACGGGGCAATCAGCCCCAGCATTTT

j_gene: TRBJ2-1
v_gene: TRBV7-2
abundance: .
d_gene: TRBD2
len: 15
CDR3aa: CASSSQAGGKDEQFF
CDR3nt: TGTGCCAGCAGCTCCCAAGCGGGGGGGAAGGATGAGCAGTTCTTC

j_gene: TRBJ2-3
v_gene: TRBV7-2
abundance: few
d_gene: .
len: 13
CDR3aa: CASSLARGDTQYF
CDR3nt: TGTGCCAGCAGCTTAGCGCGGGGAGATACGCAGTATTTT

j_gene: TRBJ2-2
v_gene: TRBV4-3
abundance: .
d_gene: .
len: 13
CDR3aa: CASSQEDTGELFF
CDR3nt: TGCGCCAGCAGCCAAGAGGACACCGGGGAGCTGTTTTTT

j_gene: TRBJ1-5
v_gene: TRBV28
abundance: once
d_gene: .
len: 15
CDR3aa: CASSSSGLSNQPQHF
CDR3nt: .

j_gene: TRBJ2-1
v_gene: TRBV19
abundance: .
d_gene: TRBD2
len: 14
CDR3aa: CASDREGCYNEQFF
CDR3nt: TGTGCCAGCGACCGGGAGGGGTGCTACAATGAGCAGTTCTTC

j_gene: TRBJ1-6
v_gene: TRBV11-2
abundance: .
d_gene: .
len: 17
CDR3aa: CASSLASRGQGGSPLHF
CDR3nt: TGTGCCAGCAGCTTAGCAAGTAGAGGGCAGGGCGGGTCACCCCTCCACTTT

j_gene: TRBJ1-1
v_gene: TRBV29-1
abundance: .
d_gene: TRBD1
len: 13
CDR3aa: CSVPGTGNTEAFF
CDR3nt: TGCAGCGTCCCCGGGACAGGGAACACTGAAGCTTTCTTT

j_gene: TRBJ1-5
v_gene: TRBV12-2
abundance: once
d_gene: .
len: 15
CDR3aa: CASRFGTVLNQPQHF
CDR3nt: TGTGCAAGTCGCTTTGGGACAGTTCTTAATCAGCCCCAGCATTTT

j_gene: TRBJ2-7
v_gene: TRBV21-1
abundance: .
d_gene: .
len: 12
CDR3aa: CASSDTSYEQYF
CDR3nt: TGTGCCAGCTCTGACACGTCCTACGAGCAGTACTTC

j_gene: TRBJ1-6
v_gene: TRBV2
abundance: few
d_gene: TRBD1
len: 13
CDR3aa: CASRDRVGSPLHF
CDR3nt: TGTGCCAGCAGAGACAGGGTCGGGTCACCCCTCCACTTT

j_gene: TRBJ2-3
v_gene: TRBV5-1
abundance: .
d_gene: .
len: 15
CDR3aa: CASSLVIGKANTQYF
CDR3nt: TGCGCCAGCAGCTTGGTTATCGGGAAAGCGAATACGCAGTATTTT